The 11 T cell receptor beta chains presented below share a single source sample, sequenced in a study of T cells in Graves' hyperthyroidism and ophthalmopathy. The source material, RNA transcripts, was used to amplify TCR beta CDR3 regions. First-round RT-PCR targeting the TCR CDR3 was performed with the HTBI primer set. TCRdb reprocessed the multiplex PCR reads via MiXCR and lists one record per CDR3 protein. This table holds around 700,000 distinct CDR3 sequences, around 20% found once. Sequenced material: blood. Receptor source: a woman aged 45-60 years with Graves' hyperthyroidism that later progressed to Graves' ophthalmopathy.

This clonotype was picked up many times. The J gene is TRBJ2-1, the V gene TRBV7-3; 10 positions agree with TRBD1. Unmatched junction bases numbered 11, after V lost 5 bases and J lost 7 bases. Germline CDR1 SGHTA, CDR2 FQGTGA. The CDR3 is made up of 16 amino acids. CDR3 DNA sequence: TGTGCCAGCAGCCTGATTGCGGGACAGGGGTTGAATGAGCAGTTCTTC. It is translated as CASSLIAGQGLNEQFF.

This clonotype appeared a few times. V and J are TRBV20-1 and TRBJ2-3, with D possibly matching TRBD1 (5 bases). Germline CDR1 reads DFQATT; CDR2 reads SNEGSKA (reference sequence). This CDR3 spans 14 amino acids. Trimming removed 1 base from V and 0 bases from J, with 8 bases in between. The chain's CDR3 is CSARVQASTDTQYF. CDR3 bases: TGCAGTGCTAGAGTACAGGCTAGCACAGATACGCAGTATTTT.

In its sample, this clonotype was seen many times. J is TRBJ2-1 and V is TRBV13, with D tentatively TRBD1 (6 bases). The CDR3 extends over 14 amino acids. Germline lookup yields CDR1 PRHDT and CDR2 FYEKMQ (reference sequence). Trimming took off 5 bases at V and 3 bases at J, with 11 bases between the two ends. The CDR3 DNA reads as TGTGCCAGCAGCCCCAGGGGCTTCTACAATGAGCAGTTCTTC. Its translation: CASSPRGFYNEQFF.

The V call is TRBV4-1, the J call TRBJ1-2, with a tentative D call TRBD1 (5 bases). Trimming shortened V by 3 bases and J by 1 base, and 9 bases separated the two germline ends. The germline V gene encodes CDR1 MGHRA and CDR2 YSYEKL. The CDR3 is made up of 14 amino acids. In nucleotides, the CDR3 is TGCGCCAGCAGCCATACCGACAGTAACTATGGCTACACCTTC. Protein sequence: CASSHTDSNYGYTF.

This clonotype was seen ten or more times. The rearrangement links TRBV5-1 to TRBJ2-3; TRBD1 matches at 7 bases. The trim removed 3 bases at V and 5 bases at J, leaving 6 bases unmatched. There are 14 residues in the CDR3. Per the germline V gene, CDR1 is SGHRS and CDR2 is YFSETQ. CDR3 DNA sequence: TGCGCCAGCAGCTGGGCAACAGGGGAAGATACGCAGTATTTT. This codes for CASSWATGEDTQYF.

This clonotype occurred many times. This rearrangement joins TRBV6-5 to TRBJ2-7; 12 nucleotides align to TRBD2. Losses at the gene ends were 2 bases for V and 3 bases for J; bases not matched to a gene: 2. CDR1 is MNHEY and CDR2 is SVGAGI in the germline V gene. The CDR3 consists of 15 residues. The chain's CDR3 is CASSYPTSGGYEQYF. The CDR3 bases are TGTGCCAGCAGTTACCCGACTAGCGGGGGCTACGAGCAGTACTTC.

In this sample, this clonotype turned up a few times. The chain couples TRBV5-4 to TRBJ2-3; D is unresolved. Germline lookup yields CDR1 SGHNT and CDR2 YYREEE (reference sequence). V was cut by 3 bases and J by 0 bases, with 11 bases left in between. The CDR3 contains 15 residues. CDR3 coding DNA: TGTGCCAGCAGCTCTCTACGAACTAGCACAGATACGCAGTATTTT. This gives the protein CASSSLRTSTDTQYF.

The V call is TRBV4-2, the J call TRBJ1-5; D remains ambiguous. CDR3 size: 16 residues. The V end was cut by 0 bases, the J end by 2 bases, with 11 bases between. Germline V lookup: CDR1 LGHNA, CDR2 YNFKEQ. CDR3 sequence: CASSQDRRVGNQPQHF. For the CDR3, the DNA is TGTGCCAGCAGCCAAGATAGACGGGTCGGCAATCAGCCCCAGCATTTT.

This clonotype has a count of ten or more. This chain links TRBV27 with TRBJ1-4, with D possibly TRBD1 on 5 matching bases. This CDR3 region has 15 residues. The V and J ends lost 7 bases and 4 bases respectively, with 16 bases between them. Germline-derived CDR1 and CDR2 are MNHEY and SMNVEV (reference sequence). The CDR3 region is CASKEGQLLNEKLFF. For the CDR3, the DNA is TGTGCCAGCAAAGAGGGGCAGCTTCTTAATGAAAAACTGTTTTTT.

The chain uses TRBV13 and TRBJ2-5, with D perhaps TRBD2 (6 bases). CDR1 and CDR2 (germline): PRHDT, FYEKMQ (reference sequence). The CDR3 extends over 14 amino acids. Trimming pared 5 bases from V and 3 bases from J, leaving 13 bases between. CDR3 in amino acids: CASSDREFKETQYF. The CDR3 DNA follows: TGTGCCAGCAGCGACCGGGAGTTTAAAGAGACCCAGTACTTC.

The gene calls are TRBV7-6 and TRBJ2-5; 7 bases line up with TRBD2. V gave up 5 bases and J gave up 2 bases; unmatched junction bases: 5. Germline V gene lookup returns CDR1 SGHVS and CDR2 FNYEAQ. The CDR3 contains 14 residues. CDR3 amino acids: CASSRLASQETQYF. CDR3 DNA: TGTGCCAGCAGCCGACTAGCTTCACAAGAGACCCAGTACTTC.